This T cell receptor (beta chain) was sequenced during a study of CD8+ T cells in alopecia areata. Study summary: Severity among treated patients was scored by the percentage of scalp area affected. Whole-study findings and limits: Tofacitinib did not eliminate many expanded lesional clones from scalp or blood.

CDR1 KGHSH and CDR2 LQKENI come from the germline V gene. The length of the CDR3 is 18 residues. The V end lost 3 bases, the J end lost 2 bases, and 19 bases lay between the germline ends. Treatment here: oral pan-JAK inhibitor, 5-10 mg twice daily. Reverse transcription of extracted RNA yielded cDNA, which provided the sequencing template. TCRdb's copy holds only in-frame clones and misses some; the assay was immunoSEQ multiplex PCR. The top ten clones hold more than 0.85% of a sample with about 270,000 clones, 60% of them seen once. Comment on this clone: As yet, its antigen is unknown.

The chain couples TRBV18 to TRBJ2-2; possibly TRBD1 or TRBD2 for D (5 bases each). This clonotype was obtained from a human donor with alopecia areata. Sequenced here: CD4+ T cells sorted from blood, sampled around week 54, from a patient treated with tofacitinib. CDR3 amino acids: CASSPGNSGTVNTGELFF. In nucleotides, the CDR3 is TGTGCCAGCTCACCGGGGAACTCCGGGACCGTTAACACCGGGGAGCTGTTTTTT.